Included here is one TCR beta chain sequence, with context. Antigen: not known. This record belongs to a study of T cells in localized non-small cell lung cancer. Findings of the study overall: It was uninvolved adjacent lung that showed the highest T cell clonality, exceeding tumor. Paired adjacent lung recovered a median around 60 of the top 100 tumor clones. Elevated circulating T cell density in blood was associated with longer overall survival.

Per germline, CDR1 SGDLS and CDR2 YYNGEE. This CDR3 comprises 15 residues. V trimming: 3 bases; J trimming: 3 bases; junction bases outside the gene matches: 4. Assay: immunoSEQ multiplex PCR; the TCRdb copy retains only in-frame clones and omits some. This table holds under 95,000 clones, around 80% found once. The V call is TRBV9, the J call TRBJ1-4; 8 nucleotides match TRBD1. This TCR came from a female donor older than 55 with stage I lung adenocarcinoma. The specimen was peripheral blood, collected before any cancer treatment. DNA for the CDR3: TGTGCCAGCAGCGAGACAGGGGTGGCTAATGAAAAACTGTTTTTT. Protein: CASSETGVANEKLFF.